The 32 T cell receptor beta chains below were found in one sample sequenced in a study of blood T cells in healthy people across ages. It was with a sample-barcoded 5' primer and a J-beta primer mix that a second PCR of about 6 to 11 cycles was run. TCRdb analysed the 5' RACE reads with MiXCR anew, one entry per CDR3 protein. The data hold 910,000 or so distinct CDR3 sequences, with roughly 51% observed a single time. The specimen sequenced was blood. The receptor source for this set is a woman aged 55-69 years in good health.

This chain uses TRBV12-3 or TRBV12-4 with TRBJ2-5, with 8 positions matching TRBD1. CDR3 length: 14 amino acids. With 8 bases clipped from V and 2 bases from J, the junction kept 7 bases outside the gene matches. This CDR3 reads CASERTGRQETQYF. The CDR3 DNA sequence: TGTGCCAGCGAAAGGACAGGGAGACAAGAGACCCAGTACTTC.

The chain has TRBV11-2 and TRBJ2-7; 9 bases fit TRBD2. Germline loops: CDR1 SGHAT, CDR2 FQNNGV. V lost 3 bases, J lost 4 bases, and 16 bases stayed unmatched. This CDR3 has 18 amino acids. In DNA form, the CDR3 reads TGTGCCAGCAGCTTTTTCGCTAGCGGGACAGAACTAGATTACGAGCAGTACTTC. This sequence encodes CASSFFASGTELDYEQYF.

CDR3 sequence reads: CASSGGGVSTDTQYF. In DNA form, the CDR3 reads TGTGCCAGCAGTGGCGGAGGGGTTAGCACAGATACGCAGTATTTT. The rearrangement links TRBV2 to TRBJ2-3; a possible D gene is TRBD2 (6 bases). V lost 4 bases and J 0 bases, leaving 11 bases between the germline ends. Germline loops: CDR1 SNHLY, CDR2 FYNNEI. The CDR3 has 15 residues.

This clonotype was counted only a few times. The chain joins TRBV10-3 to TRBJ2-7, with 7 bases identical to TRBD2. The germline gives CDR1 ENHRY, CDR2 SYGVKD. This CDR3 comprises 16 residues. The V segment lost 2 bases and the J segment 2 bases; nucleotides outside the gene matches: 9. The CDR3 nucleotides are TGTGCCATCAGTGAGGCCTCCGGGACTATCACCTACGAGCAGTACTTC. The encoded protein is CAISEASGTITYEQYF.

The rearrangement uses TRBV12-3 or TRBV12-4 and TRBJ2-1, with 9 bases that match TRBD2. This CDR3 region has 15 residues. V shed 7 bases and J 6 bases; nucleotides not matched to a gene: 10. The CDR3 DNA reads TGTGCCAGCATCGAAACTAGCGGGCCTTCCAATGAGCAGTTCTTC. It yields the protein CASIETSGPSNEQFF.

The genes are TRBV4-1 and TRBJ2-1; D is uncertain. This CDR3 has 16 amino acids. Looked up from germline, CDR1 is MGHRA and CDR2 is YSYEKL. V lost 0 bases, J lost 9 bases, and 18 bases lay in between. The CDR3 coding sequence is TGCGCCAGCAGCCAAGAGGGAAGTATCCGCATCGGTGAGCAGTTCTTC. Translation: CASSQEGSIRIGEQFF.

This chain joins TRBV7-9 and TRBJ1-4; no firm D call. CDR1 is SEHNR and CDR2 is FQNEAQ in the germline V gene (reference sequence). The ends were cut back, 5 bases at V and 7 bases at J, with 8 bases in the middle. The CDR3 has 12 residues. The CDR3 spells CASSGFSEKLFF. DNA of the CDR3: TGTGCCAGCAGCGGGTTTAGTGAAAAACTGTTTTTT. The variable domain in full, with the rest retrieved from reference TRBV7-9 and TRBJ1-4, is DTGVSQNPRHKITKRGQNVTFRCDPISEHNRLYWYRQTLGQGPEFLTYFQNEAQLEKSRLLSDRFSAERPKGSFSTLEIQRTEQGDSAMYLCASSGFSEKLFFGSGTQLSVL.

The chain links TRBV4-1 to TRBJ2-5; D is unclear. Germline V CDR1 and CDR2: MGHRA, YSYEKL. V shed 4 bases and J shed 2 bases, with 14 bases lying between them. The CDR3 extends over 15 amino acids. The CDR3 spells CASSLRLTAQETQYF. The CDR3 bases are TGCGCCAGCAGCCTCAGACTTACAGCACAAGAGACCCAGTACTTC.

This clonotype was counted a single time. This rearrangement joins TRBV7-6 to TRBJ2-5, with 11 bases fitting TRBD2. This CDR3 has 17 amino acids. Germline assignment: CDR1 SGHVS and CDR2 FNYEAQ. The V gene end was trimmed by 1 base and the J gene end by 4 bases; junction bases not matched to a gene: 8. CDR3 sequence: CASSLGTGLAEGETQYF. In nucleotides, the CDR3 is TGTGCCAGCAGCTTAGGAACGGGACTAGCGGAGGGAGAGACCCAGTACTTC.

The CDR3 here is CASSSPGANIQYF. CDR3 DNA: TGCGCCAGCAGCTCCCCGGGAGCAAACATTCAGTACTTC. The chain recombines TRBV5-1 with TRBJ2-4; tentative D call: TRBD2 (6 bases). V lost 3 bases and J 6 bases, leaving 10 bases between the germline ends. There are 13 residues in the CDR3. The germline V gene encodes CDR1 SGHRS and CDR2 YFSETQ. The full variable domain, completed using reference TRBV5-1 and TRBJ2-4, is KAGVTQTPRYLIKTRGQQVTLSCSPISGHRSVSWYQQTPGQGLQFLFEYFSETQRNKGNFPGRFSGRQFSNSRSEMNVSTLELGDSALYLCASSSPGANIQYFGAGTRLSVL.

The chain carries TRBV3-1 and TRBJ2-5; 8 nucleotides align to TRBD1. Looked up from germline, CDR1 is LGHDT and CDR2 is YNNKEL (reference sequence). This CDR3 region has 15 residues. The ends lost 1 base at V and 2 bases at J; junction bases unmatched: 3. The CDR3 protein is CASSQAQGVQETQYF. The CDR3 DNA follows: TGTGCCAGCAGCCAAGCACAGGGGGTGCAAGAGACCCAGTACTTC.

This clonotype was counted a few times. V usage is TRBV15 and J usage is TRBJ1-4, with 7 bases fitting TRBD1. V was clipped by 1 base and J by 5 bases; unmatched bases: 4. The CDR3 is made up of 15 amino acids. The germline V gene has CDR1 LNHNV and CDR2 YYDKDF (reference sequence). This chain's CDR3 is CATSRALTGNEKLFF. As DNA, the CDR3 is TGTGCCACCAGCAGAGCCCTGACAGGGAATGAAAAACTGTTTTTT.

This clonotype turned up a few times. The J gene is TRBJ2-5, the V gene TRBV29-1, with 9 bases matching TRBD2. The J segment lost 2 bases and the V segment lost 8 bases, leaving 3 bases of the junction unmatched. The V gene's germline CDR1 is SQVTM and CDR2 ANQGSEA. This CDR3 spans 12 amino acids. The CDR3 region is CSLTSGQETQYF. For the CDR3, the DNA is TGCAGCTTGACTAGCGGACAAGAGACCCAGTACTTC. Variable domain in full (rest from reference TRBV29-1 and TRBJ2-5): SAVISQKPSRDICQRGTSLTIQCQVDSQVTMMFWYRQQPGQSLTLIATANQGSEATYESGFVIDKFPISRPNLTFSTLTVSNMSPEDSSIYLCSLTSGQETQYFGPGTRLLVL.

This clonotype was counted once. V is TRBV10-3 and J is TRBJ2-5; a possible D gene is TRBD1 (5 bases). V was shortened by 0 bases and J by 2 bases, with 13 bases between the two germline ends. The CDR3 runs to 16 residues. Looked up from germline, CDR1 is ENHRY and CDR2 is SYGVKD. CDR3 DNA sequence: TGTGCCATCAGTGAGTCGGTTCAGGGATTACAAGAGACCCAGTACTTC. This gives the protein CAISESVQGLQETQYF.

J is TRBJ2-7 and V is TRBV7-8; TRBD2 aligns across 7 bases. CDR3 length: 14 amino acids. Germline values: CDR1 SGHVS, CDR2 FQNEAQ. Trimming cost V 5 bases and J 2 bases; bases outside gene matches: 6. The CDR3, as DNA: TGTGCCAGCAGCCCAACAGCGGGACCCTACGAGCAGTACTTC. It codes for CASSPTAGPYEQYF.

The J gene is TRBJ2-3, the V gene TRBV7-2; TRBD2 aligns across 9 bases. Germline assignment: CDR1 SGHTA and CDR2 FQGNSA. The CDR3 length is 17 residues. The V segment lost 8 bases and the J segment 4 bases; nucleotides outside the gene matches: 16. The CDR3 spells CASGALPSGTTSDTQYF. The CDR3 DNA sequence: TGTGCCAGCGGCGCTTTACCTAGCGGGACTACTTCAGATACGCAGTATTTT. The complete variable domain, with remaining parts taken from reference TRBV7-2 and TRBJ2-3, reads GAGVSQSPSNKVTEKGKDVELRCDPISGHTALYWYRQSLGQGLEFLIYFQGNSAPDKSGLPSDRFSAERTGGSVSTLTIQRTQQEDSAVYLCASGALPSGTTSDTQYFGPGTRLTVL.

This clonotype was seen a few times. V and J are TRBV2 and TRBJ2-7; no reliable D call. CDR1 is SNHLY and CDR2 is FYNNEI in the germline V gene. V was pared by 7 bases and J by 1 base, with 14 bases between. The CDR3 consists of 14 residues. This CDR3 is CASTIGSSSYEQYF. The CDR3 DNA reads as TGTGCCAGCACCATCGGGTCTAGTTCCTACGAGCAGTACTTC.

This clonotype showed up just a few times. V usage is TRBV29-1 and J usage is TRBJ2-1; 10 bases are shared with TRBD2. The CDR3 spans 13 residues. The germline V gene encodes CDR1 SQVTM and CDR2 ANQGSEA. The trim removed 3 bases at V and 6 bases at J, leaving 2 bases unmatched. CDR3 amino acids: CSVDLAGVNEQFF. The DNA of the CDR3 is TGCAGCGTTGACCTAGCGGGAGTCAATGAGCAGTTCTTC.

The rearrangement joins TRBV20-1 to TRBJ2-7; D is undetermined. The germline gives CDR1 DFQATT, CDR2 SNEGSKA (reference sequence). Trimming cost V 1 base and J 2 bases, with 12 bases left between them. This CDR3 contains 14 residues. The CDR3 DNA is TGCAGTGCTAGAGCCGGGCCACCGCCCTACGAGCAGTACTTC. Its translation: CSARAGPPPYEQYF.

This chain uses TRBV28 with TRBJ2-1; D may be TRBD2 (6 bases). V lost 5 bases and J lost 7, with 15 bases in between. Per germline, CDR1 MDHEN and CDR2 SYDVKM. There are 14 residues in the CDR3. CDR3: CASSPIGRGNEQFF. For the CDR3, the DNA is TGTGCCAGCAGTCCCATCGGGAGAGGGAATGAGCAGTTCTTC.

The genes are TRBV12-3 or TRBV12-4 and TRBJ2-1, with 12 bases that match TRBD1. Trimming removed 3 bases from V and 8 bases from J; junction bases left unmatched: 8. This CDR3 is 16 amino acids long. CDR3 DNA: TGTGCCAGCAGTTTTAACCGGGACAGGGGGCGGCATGAGCAGTTCTTC. This translates into CASSFNRDRGRHEQFF.

The rearrangement links TRBV4-3 to TRBJ1-2; possible D gene TRBD1, 6 bases. Germline V gene lookup returns CDR1 LGHNA and CDR2 YSLEER. Trimming removed 8 bases from V and 0 bases from J, with 13 bases in between. The length of the CDR3 is 14 residues. The CDR3 DNA reads TGCGCCAGCGGGGGGACAACAGCTAACTATGGCTACACCTTC. Amino acid sequence: CASGGTTANYGYTF.

This chain connects TRBV6-6 to TRBJ2-5, with D perhaps TRBD2 (5 bases). The closer fit of TRBJ2-7 to the DNA end suggests the J call may be wrong. Germline V lookup: CDR1 MNHNY, CDR2 SVGAGI (reference sequence). The CDR3 runs to 16 residues. The CDR3 protein is CASSTYTGWTAGEQYF. CDR3 DNA: TGTGCCAGCAGTACATATACGGGTTGGACTGCCGGCGAGCAGTACTTC.

J is TRBJ1-1 and V is TRBV29-1; perhaps TRBD1 as D (6 bases). CDR3 length: 14 amino acids. Germline CDR1 is SQVTM and CDR2 is ANQGSEA. The V end lost 5 bases, the J end lost 0 bases, and 13 bases lay between the germline ends. In DNA form, the CDR3 reads TGCAGCGTTTATAGGGGGGGGATGAACACTGAAGCTTTCTTT. It is translated as CSVYRGGMNTEAFF.

V is TRBV12-3 or TRBV12-4 and J is TRBJ2-1; no clear D. This CDR3 region has 12 residues. With 5 bases removed from V and 7 bases from J, the gap between germline ends came to 9 bases. The CDR3 sequence: CASSHVGNEQFF. Written as DNA, the CDR3 is TGTGCCAGCAGTCACGTGGGAAATGAGCAGTTCTTC.

This clonotype was seen repeatedly, ten times or more. This sequence joins TRBV10-2 and TRBJ1-2; 7 bases agree with TRBD1. V shed 7 bases, J shed 3 bases, and the junction held 2 bases outside the gene matches. CDR1 is WSHSY, CDR2 SAAADI, per germline. CDR3 length: 12 amino acids. Here the CDR3 reads CASTQGDYGYTF. DNA of the CDR3: TGCGCCAGCACTCAGGGGGACTATGGCTACACCTTC.

The V and J genes are TRBV4-1 and TRBJ1-2; the D gene is possibly TRBD1 (5 bases). Trimming stripped 3 bases from V and 0 bases from J, with 14 bases between. CDR1 MGHRA and CDR2 YSYEKL come from the germline V gene. The CDR3 runs 16 residues. CDR3 in DNA: TGCGCCAGCAGCCAGGCCTCCGGGACGGCTAACTATGGCTACACCTTC. Protein sequence: CASSQASGTANYGYTF.

This clonotype came up a few times. This chain's CDR3 is CASSFYLGQGRGETQYF. CDR3 DNA sequence: TGTGCCAGCAGTTTCTACTTGGGACAGGGGAGAGGAGAGACCCAGTACTTC. V usage is TRBV6-5 and J usage is TRBJ2-5; 10 positions agree with TRBD1. The length of the CDR3 is 17 residues. V was clipped by 4 bases and J by 4 bases; unmatched bases: 12. In germline, CDR1 is MNHEY, CDR2 SVGAGI.

This chain uses TRBV9 with TRBJ2-3; D remains ambiguous. This CDR3 spans 15 amino acids. V shed 4 bases and J shed 1 base, with 13 bases lying between them. The V gene's germline CDR1 is SGDLS and CDR2 YYNGEE. Here the CDR3 reads CASSPDGTGTDTQYF. The CDR3 DNA follows: TGTGCCAGCAGCCCGGACGGTACTGGCACAGATACGCAGTATTTT.

This clonotype was seen only once. This chain links TRBV11-2 with TRBJ2-2; D uncertain. The CDR3 totals 13 residues. The germline V and J ends were trimmed by 5 bases and 3 bases, with 7 bases remaining between them. Germline V gives CDR1 SGHAT, CDR2 FQNNGV. This CDR3 reads CASSRAYTGELFF. CDR3 coding DNA: TGTGCCAGCAGCCGAGCATACACCGGGGAGCTGTTTTTT.

This rearrangement joins TRBV7-2 to TRBJ1-2, with D perhaps matching TRBD1 (6 bases). CDR1 is SGHTA and CDR2 is FQGNSA in the germline V gene. V dropped 5 bases and J dropped 4 bases, with 23 bases sitting between them. The CDR3 has 17 amino acids. The CDR3 spells CASSPEEGGTTIYGYTF. The CDR3 DNA reads TGTGCCAGCAGCCCCGAGGAGGGTGGGACAACAATCTATGGCTACACCTTC.

The chain recombines TRBV4-3 with TRBJ2-1, with D perhaps TRBD1 (5 bases). Trimming removed 0 bases at V and 9 bases at J, with 21 bases between. Germline V gives CDR1 LGHNA, CDR2 YSLEER. This CDR3 comprises 17 residues. The CDR3 DNA sequence: TGCGCCAGCAGCCAAGAGGATGGGGCGATTGTGCAGGGTGAGCAGTTCTTC. Translated, it gives CASSQEDGAIVQGEQFF.